This is a list of T cell receptor beta chains from one sample in a study of T cell repertoires in cytomegalovirus infection. Their antigens remain unidentified. TCRdb reprocessed the reads with MiXCR, giving one entry per CDR3 protein. The table lists 550,000 to 700,000 distinct CDR3 sequences, 40% of them singletons. Source: cultured PBMCs, taken from culture after CMV antigen stimulation. The source is a human donor in good health (CMV status not recorded). Some clones in this sample may be carry-over from other donors' samples. Both conserved end residues are part of each CDR3. Fields, in order: J gene, D gene, V gene, CDR3 protein. The D gene is left open where the match is weak.

j_gene: TRBJ1-2; d_gene: TRBD1; v_gene: TRBV7-8; CDR3aa: CASSAYRGTYGYTF
j_gene: TRBJ2-1; d_gene: .; v_gene: TRBV10-1; CDR3aa: CASSESGAGAYNEQFF
j_gene: TRBJ2-1; d_gene: TRBD2; v_gene: TRBV6-1; CDR3aa: CASRPGLAGVFEQFF
j_gene: TRBJ1-3; d_gene: .; v_gene: TRBV12-3/TRBV12-4; CDR3aa: CASKGRDTIYF
j_gene: TRBJ2-3; d_gene: .; v_gene: TRBV4-2; CDR3aa: CASSQQQGHGDTQYF
j_gene: TRBJ1-1; d_gene: .; v_gene: TRBV5-1; CDR3aa: CASGNQGMNTEAFF
j_gene: TRBJ2-4; d_gene: .; v_gene: TRBV12-3/TRBV12-4; CDR3aa: CASSYGGLAKNIQYF
j_gene: TRBJ2-5; d_gene: .; v_gene: TRBV7-2; CDR3aa: CASSLATGETQYF
j_gene: TRBJ1-6; d_gene: .; v_gene: TRBV6-2/TRBV6-3; CDR3aa: CASSYGRGRSSYNSPLHF
j_gene: TRBJ2-3; d_gene: .; v_gene: TRBV4-3; CDR3aa: CASSRTEADTQYF
j_gene: TRBJ2-5; d_gene: .; v_gene: TRBV12-3/TRBV12-4; CDR3aa: CASSSSQGVRETQYF
j_gene: TRBJ1-6; d_gene: .; v_gene: TRBV27; CDR3aa: CASSFSRRPLHF
j_gene: TRBJ1-5; d_gene: .; v_gene: TRBV6-2/TRBV6-3; CDR3aa: CASSRGMGDQPQHF
j_gene: TRBJ2-1; d_gene: TRBD2; v_gene: TRBV10-3; CDR3aa: CAITPGLAGEQFF
j_gene: TRBJ2-7; d_gene: .; v_gene: TRBV6-2/TRBV6-3; CDR3aa: CASSEGDGSYEQYF
j_gene: TRBJ1-2; d_gene: .; v_gene: TRBV28; CDR3aa: CASSLADYGYTF
j_gene: TRBJ1-1; d_gene: .; v_gene: TRBV29-1; CDR3aa: CSGDRPGGTEAFF
j_gene: TRBJ1-1; d_gene: .; v_gene: TRBV29-1; CDR3aa: CSAYLGNTEAFF
j_gene: TRBJ2-7; d_gene: TRBD2; v_gene: TRBV7-2; CDR3aa: CASSLGGGGAQQYF
j_gene: TRBJ2-7; d_gene: .; v_gene: TRBV7-9; CDR3aa: CASSLRDPYEQYF
j_gene: TRBJ2-5; d_gene: TRBD2; v_gene: TRBV2; CDR3aa: CASKGGEETQYF